This T cell receptor (beta chain) was sequenced in a study of blood T cells in healthy people across ages (dated by TCRdb to 2013 to 2016). About the study as a whole: In model experiments, roughly one uniquely barcoded TCR beta cDNA molecule per two T cells was captured by template switching. The study measured age-related changes in TCR beta repertoire diversity using deep sequencing normalized with unique cDNA molecular identifiers. The donors were divided into four age groups: young (average about 16 years), middle-aged (around 37), aged (approximately 62) and long-lived (82). To avoid experimental bias, donors of different ages were spread randomly across the sequencing lanes. For two donors (one aged 18 to 30 and one aged 80 or older), the study analyzed two additional independent replicas of 1 million unique cDNA reads from the same blood draw. Study-wide findings and limitations: Compared with the aged group, the long-lived group had more naive CD4+ T cells, fewer expanded clones and increased TCR diversity, a pattern suggesting age selection. Conclusive comparison of naive and antigen-experienced compartments was prevented by the profiling of bulk unsorted PBMCs. Observed TCR beta diversity per million T cells fell roughly linearly with age, and a significant reduction was already apparent by age around 40. Estimates of total diversity based on one million sequenced T cells were regarded as lower bounds and as underestimates. Donor CMV infection status was unknown, potentially confounding age-related changes in expanded clonotypes. A strong correlation was found between observed TCR beta diversity and the percentage of naive T cells measured by flow cytometry.

In regard to this clonotype: What this receptor recognizes is not known. No quality values exist for individual bases; no much larger clone is one base distant.

The library was produced with 5' RACE. The sample was run on an Illumina HiSeq 2500. A second PCR of roughly 7 to 11 cycles was performed with a sample-barcoded 5' primer and a J-beta primer mix. A template-switch 5' adaptor carrying 12 random nucleotides introduced a unique molecular identifier onto each TCR beta cDNA molecule. Each sample yielded at least 2.5 million CDR3-containing paired-end reads. First-strand cDNA was synthesized from all RNA with the Mint cDNA synthesis kit, primed by a TRBC-specific oligonucleotide. After uracil-DNA glycosylase treatment, a first 18-cycle PCR used universal primers M1SS and BC2_uni_R on all cDNA. From the authors' description of their analysis: For normalization, 1 million high-quality reads, each with a distinct molecular identifier, were randomly selected from each sample. Instead of being binned into consensus sequences, reads with shared molecular identifiers were discarded. CDR3 identification, clonotype clustering and error correction used MiTCR with a Q25 quality threshold and the strictest error-elimination algorithm. Lower-bound total TCR beta diversity was estimated with a nonparametric unseen species model using Euler transformation. TCRdb passed the public sequencing reads through fastp at Q25 and MiXCR, retaining productive beta sequences. Every CDR3 protein is listed once, alongside the most common genes and DNA of its rows. It is TCRdb's table, rather than the study itself, that gives the V and J calls and clone size. The sample data list more than 1,400,000 distinct CDR3 sequences, and roughly 45% of these were observed just once. 7.9% of the sample belongs to the ten largest clones.

Including cysteine and phenylalanine, the CDR3 has 16 amino acids. CDR3 DNA is the only sequence kept; it has 48 bases, read in frame from the first base. V lost 1 base and J lost 0 bases; the stretch between them is 13 bases long. Sequences SGHDN (CDR1) and FVKESK (CDR2) are obtained from the germline V gene. The donors were around 39 Caucasian individuals from Russia, aged roughly 6 to 90 years, who were systemically healthy. Each donor gave approximately 9.3 milliliters of peripheral blood, collected into EDTA-treated Vacutainer tubes. Ficoll-Paque density-gradient centrifugation was used to isolate PBMCs, with at least 6 million per sample. Trizol reagent was used to extract total RNA from the PBMCs, yielding at least 5 micrograms per sample. The percentages of naive CD45RAhigh/CD27high T cells were determined by flow cytometry on a PBMC aliquot from every donor.

The V and J segments used are TRBV14 and TRBJ2-7, with the identity of the D gene unclear. This clonotype was obtained from a woman between 18 and 30 years old in good health. Sequenced: blood. The CDR3 region has the sequence CASSQGKLAPSYEQYF. The DNA sequence is given as TGTGCCAGCAGCCAAGGAAAATTGGCACCCTCCTACGAGCAGTACTTC.